The 30 T cell receptor beta chains presented below share a single source sample, sequenced in a study of shared clonotypes between healthy human individuals. Method: immunoSEQ multiplex PCR; TCRdb's copy keeps in-frame clones and lacks some. The table includes 980,000 or so clones, approximately 80% detected once. Sequencing was performed on memory CD4+ T cells sorted from blood. This sample's subset: CD45RA-negative fraction. These receptors originate from a young man in good health.

The chain recombines TRBV7-2 with TRBJ2-7, with 7 bases fitting TRBD1. Trimming removed 4 bases from V and 1 base from J; junction bases left unmatched: 7. CDR1 and CDR2 from the germline V gene are SGHTA and FQGNSA. CDR3 length: 15 residues. As DNA, the CDR3 is TGTGCCAGCAGCTACTCCGGGACAGAGTCCTACGAGCAGTACTTC. Residues: CASSYSGTESYEQYF.

In its sample, this clone was seen a few times. The V call is TRBV10-3, the J call TRBJ2-1; the match to TRBD2 covers 9 bases. J gave up 8 bases and V 6 bases, and 11 bases lay outside the gene matches. Germline CDR1 and CDR2: ENHRY and SYGVKD. CDR3 length: 15 residues. Here the CDR3 reads CAIRRETSGSYEQFF. The CDR3 DNA reads TGTGCCATCAGGAGGGAGACTAGCGGCAGCTATGAGCAGTTCTTC.

The rearrangement joins TRBV6-1 to TRBJ2-5; 10 nucleotides match TRBD2. The CDR3 covers 13 residues. J lost 4 bases, V lost 6 bases, and 2 bases had no gene match. In germline, CDR1 is MNHNS, CDR2 SASEGT. The CDR3 DNA reads TGTGCCAGCAGAGTAGCGGGAGGAGAGACCCAGTACTTC. Encoded protein: CASRVAGGETQYF.

This clone was detected once. The V and J genes are TRBV19 and TRBJ1-5; no reliable D call. CDR1 is LNHDA and CDR2 is SQIVND in the germline V gene (reference sequence). V gave up 1 base and J gave up 8 bases, with 9 bases separating them. The CDR3 length is 13 residues. The CDR3 loop is CASSIGALEPQHF. In DNA, the CDR3 is TGTGCCAGTAGTATAGGGGCTTTAGAGCCCCAGCATTTT.

The genes are TRBV15 and TRBJ2-3; D might be TRBD2 (6 bases). The germline V and J ends were trimmed by 2 bases and 6 bases, with 15 bases remaining between them. This CDR3 is 15 amino acids long. CDR1 and CDR2 (germline): LNHNV, YYDKDF (reference sequence). The CDR3 protein is CATSRKGGGEDTQYF. For the CDR3, the DNA is TGTGCCACCAGCAGAAAAGGCGGCGGGGAGGATACGCAGTATTTT.

This clone was recorded once. The J gene is TRBJ2-1, the V gene TRBV9, with a weak D call TRBD2 (6 bases). Trimming pared 3 bases from V and 4 bases from J, leaving 14 bases between. CDR3 length: 15 amino acids. CDR1 is SGDLS and CDR2 is YYNGEE in the germline V gene. The DNA of the CDR3 is TGTGCCAGCAGCGCCAGGACTACTCTTTACAATGAGCAGTTCTTC. It specifies CASSARTTLYNEQFF.

V is TRBV5-3 and J is TRBJ2-5; D unclear. TRBV5-3 is classed as an ORF, of uncertain function. There are 12 residues in the CDR3. V shed 0 bases and J shed 12 bases, with 12 bases lying between them. The CDR3 nucleotides are TGTGCCAGAAGCTTGGTCGTCGGACGGAAGTACTTC. This codes for CARSLVVGRKYF.

The chain links TRBV9 to TRBJ2-7; 9 bases are shared with TRBD2. This CDR3 comprises 14 residues. V shed 0 bases, J shed 7 bases, and the junction held 5 bases outside the gene matches. The germline V gene encodes CDR1 SGDLS and CDR2 YYNGEE. CDR3 DNA sequence: TGTGCCAGCAGCGTAGCAGCGGGAGGTGGGGAGCAGTACTTC. The encoded protein is CASSVAAGGGEQYF. Combining the CDR3 with reference TRBV9 and TRBJ2-7 gives the whole variable domain DSGVTQTPKHLITATGQRVTLRCSPRSGDLSVYWYQQSLDQGLQFLIQYYNGEERAKGNILERFSAQQFPDLHSELNLSSLELGDSALYFCASSVAAGGGEQYFGPGTRLTVT.

This clone was seen just once. V and J are TRBV28 and TRBJ2-2; TRBD1 is a possible D gene (6 bases). The CDR3 totals 15 residues. Between the trimmed V and J ends, which lost 3 bases and 0 bases, there was a span of 8 bases. CDR1 and CDR2 (germline): MDHEN, SYDVKM. CDR3 DNA: TGTGCCAGCAGTTTCGAGGGGGCGAACACCGGGGAGCTGTTTTTT. Translating it yields CASSFEGANTGELFF.

This clone was found a few times. The chain has TRBV13 and TRBJ1-2; no clear D gene. The CDR3 has 13 amino acids. Trimming removed 5 bases from V and 2 bases from J, with 9 bases in between. Per the germline V gene, CDR1 is PRHDT and CDR2 is FYEKMQ (reference sequence). In DNA, the CDR3 is TGTGCCAGCAGCCCTCAGACAAACTATGGCTACACCTTC. This gives the protein CASSPQTNYGYTF.

The V gene is TRBV6-5, the J gene TRBJ1-5, with a tentative D call TRBD1 (5 bases). The germline V gene has CDR1 MNHEY and CDR2 SVGAGI. The CDR3 is 14 amino acids. V was shortened by 6 bases and J by 6 bases, with 15 bases between the two germline ends. The CDR3 sequence: CASSPLRGAQPQHF. CDR3 nucleotides: TGTGCCAGCAGCCCCCTGAGAGGGGCTCAGCCCCAGCATTTT.

The V call is TRBV5-1, the J call TRBJ2-2; TRBD1 agrees at 9 bases. The V segment lost 3 bases and the J segment 5 bases; nucleotides outside the gene matches: 5. Germline V gives CDR1 SGHRS, CDR2 YFSETQ. CDR3 length equals 15 residues. Written as DNA, the CDR3 is TGCGCCAGCAGCTCGACAGGGGGATCGACCGGGGAGCTGTTTTTT. This sequence encodes CASSSTGGSTGELFF.

This sequence joins TRBV10-3 and TRBJ2-7; 7 bases match TRBD2. Germline lookup yields CDR1 ENHRY and CDR2 SYGVKD. There are 16 residues in the CDR3. V lost 2 bases and J lost 2; bases outside the gene matches: 9. The CDR3 bases are TGTGCCATCAGTGAGGTCCCAGCGGGAACCACCTACGAGCAGTACTTC. It is translated as CAISEVPAGTTYEQYF.

The J gene is TRBJ1-2, the V gene TRBV18, with 7 bases lining up with TRBD1. V lost 0 bases and J lost 4; bases outside the gene matches: 8. The CDR3 length is 16 residues. The V gene's germline CDR1 is KGHSH and CDR2 LQKENI. CDR3 in amino acids: CASSPPGTVLVYGYTF. In DNA, the CDR3 is TGTGCCAGCTCACCACCCGGGACAGTGCTAGTCTATGGCTACACCTTC.

Notes on this clone: The junction departs from germline at one end; a sequencing error may be responsible. The chain carries TRBV7-7 and TRBJ2-2, with D possibly matching TRBD2 (6 bases). The length of the CDR3 is 14 residues. Germline loops: CDR1 SSHAT, CDR2 FNYEAQ (reference sequence). CDR3 nucleotide sequence: TGTGCTAGCAGCTGGGACTGGAACACCGGGGAGCTGTTTTTT. Its translation: CASSWDWNTGELFF.

The chain uses TRBV7-2 and TRBJ1-1; 7 bases line up with TRBD1. Germline V CDR1 and CDR2: SGHTA, FQGNSA. After removal of 5 bases from V and 0 bases from J, the junction contained 6 bases not matched to a gene. The CDR3 has 15 residues. This chain's CDR3 is CASSPMGQMNTEAFF. The CDR3 region has the DNA TGTGCCAGCAGCCCGATGGGACAGATGAACACTGAAGCTTTCTTT. Full variable domain (outside the CDR3, taken from reference TRBV7-2 and TRBJ1-1): GAGVSQSPSNKVTEKGKDVELRCDPISGHTALYWYRQSLGQGLEFLIYFQGNSAPDKSGLPSDRFSAERTGGSVSTLTIQRTQQEDSAVYLCASSPMGQMNTEAFFGQGTRLTVV.

This rearrangement joins TRBV5-1 to TRBJ2-2; TRBD1 or TRBD2 may be the D gene (5 bases each). The CDR3 loop spans 16 amino acids. Germline V CDR1 and CDR2: SGHRS, YFSETQ. Trimming shortened V by 4 bases and J by 5 bases, and 18 bases separated the two germline ends. Here the CDR3 DNA reads TGCGCCAGCAGCGACGTCCGTCAGGGAGTTACCGGGGAGCTGTTTTTT. This gives the protein CASSDVRQGVTGELFF. Drawing the rest from reference TRBV5-1 and TRBJ2-2, the complete variable domain is KAGVTQTPRYLIKTRGQQVTLSCSPISGHRSVSWYQQTPGQGLQFLFEYFSETQRNKGNFPGRFSGRQFSNSRSEMNVSTLELGDSALYLCASSDVRQGVTGELFFGEGSRLTVL.

This clone appeared once. The rearrangement uses TRBV27 and TRBJ2-7; 11 bases align to TRBD2. The CDR3 loop spans 14 amino acids. Germline V lookup: CDR1 MNHEY, CDR2 SMNVEV (reference sequence). V lost 3 bases to trimming and J lost 5 bases; unmatched junction nucleotides: 3. CDR3 sequence (DNA): TGTGCCAGCAGTTTGGTAGCGGGAGGGAACGAGCAGTACTTC. Translation gives CASSLVAGGNEQYF.

This chain uses TRBV6-1 with TRBJ2-3; D remains unclear. CDR3 size: 12 residues. Trimming removed 6 bases at V and 2 bases at J, with 6 bases between. The V gene's germline CDR1 is MNHNS and CDR2 SASEGT. CDR3: CASREVTDTQYF. Here the CDR3 DNA reads TGTGCCAGCAGAGAGGTCACAGATACGCAGTATTTT.

The CDR3 coding sequence is TGCAGCCATCCAAGCCCAGCGCGCAATGAGCAGTTCTTC. This translates into CSHPSPARNEQFF. The rearrangement links TRBV29-1 to TRBJ2-1; D remains unclear. CDR3 length equals 13 residues. Deletions cut 8 bases from V and 6 bases from J, with 17 bases between. Germline V gene data show CDR1 as SQVTM and CDR2 as ANQGSEA.

V and J are TRBV4-1 and TRBJ2-7, with TRBD1 matching 7 bases. V shed 4 bases, J shed 13 bases, and the junction held 19 bases outside the gene matches. The germline V gene encodes CDR1 MGHRA and CDR2 YSYEKL. The CDR3 sequence is 15 residues long. The CDR3 DNA reads TGCGCCAGCAGCCCAACAGGGGTTTTGTTAGAAGCACCATACTTC. Amino acids: CASSPTGVLLEAPYF.

This clone was counted between two and nine times. The chain carries TRBV28 and TRBJ1-1; no reliable D call. CDR1 and CDR2 (germline): MDHEN, SYDVKM. With 2 bases removed from V and 1 base from J, the gap between germline ends came to 2 bases. The CDR3 covers 12 residues. The CDR3 protein is CASSLQNTEAFF. In DNA, the CDR3 is TGTGCCAGCAGTTTACAGAACACTGAAGCTTTCTTT.

This chain uses TRBV29-1 with TRBJ2-2; 14 nucleotides align to TRBD2. V trimming: 7 bases; J trimming: 7 bases; junction bases outside the gene matches: 11. Germline V CDR1 and CDR2: SQVTM, ANQGSEA. This CDR3 contains 16 residues. This CDR3 is CSAWTSGRSGYGELFF. The CDR3 nucleotides read TGCAGCGCCTGGACTAGCGGGAGGTCTGGGTACGGGGAGCTGTTTTTT.

The gene calls are TRBV5-6 and TRBJ1-1, with unresolved D. Trimming took 1 base from V and 5 from J, leaving 12 bases between them. The germline gives CDR1 SGHDT, CDR2 YYEEEE. This CDR3 comprises 14 residues. CDR3 amino acids: CASSLYDLPTEAFF. The CDR3 DNA is TGTGCCAGCAGCTTGTACGATTTACCAACTGAAGCTTTCTTT.

The chain employs TRBV27 and TRBJ2-4, with 7 bases identical to TRBD1. The ends lost 1 base at V and 6 bases at J; junction bases unmatched: 0. The CDR3 runs to 13 residues. CDR1 and CDR2 from the germline V gene are MNHEY and SMNVEV (reference sequence). This CDR3 is CASSLYRGNIQYF. The CDR3 DNA reads as TGTGCCAGCAGTTTATACAGGGGAAACATTCAGTACTTC.

This chain links TRBV7-2 with TRBJ1-2; 11 bases fit TRBD1. The V gene's germline CDR1 is SGHTA and CDR2 FQGNSA. With V trimmed by 4 bases and J by 5 bases, 6 bases remained unmatched. The CDR3 totals 15 residues. CDR3 protein: CASSSDRGRNYGYTF. The CDR3 nucleotides are TGTGCCAGCAGCTCGGACAGGGGGCGGAATTATGGCTACACCTTC.

The chain links TRBV27 to TRBJ1-6; no clear D. Trimming took 2 bases from V and 8 from J, leaving 7 bases between them. The germline V gene encodes CDR1 MNHEY and CDR2 SMNVEV (reference sequence). This CDR3 comprises 13 residues. In nucleotides, the CDR3 is TGTGCCAGCAGTTTAGGGAACTATTCACCCCTCCACTTT. Amino acid sequence: CASSLGNYSPLHF.

The chain carries TRBV5-1 and TRBJ2-7; TRBD2 matches at 13 bases. V was clipped by 4 bases and J by 4 bases; unmatched bases: 5. This CDR3 comprises 15 residues. The germline gives CDR1 SGHRS, CDR2 YFSETQ. The DNA for the CDR3 is TGCGCCAGCAGCCCCTCGACTAGCGGGGGGTACGAGCAGTACTTC. It codes for CASSPSTSGGYEQYF.

V and J are TRBV10-3 and TRBJ2-2; maybe TRBD1 (6 bases). Trimming took 3 bases from V and 6 from J, leaving 14 bases between them. CDR1 is ENHRY, CDR2 SYGVKD, per germline. The CDR3 spans 15 residues. The CDR3, as DNA: TGTGCCATCAGTGATTACAGGGTGGTGGCCGGGGAGCTGTTTTTT. This encodes CAISDYRVVAGELFF.

The chain links TRBV2 to TRBJ2-2; D remains unclear. V was shortened by 2 bases and J by 4 bases, with 5 bases between the two germline ends. There are 13 residues in the CDR3. CDR1 and CDR2 from the germline V gene are SNHLY and FYNNEI. The CDR3 reads CASSERSTGELFF. For the CDR3, the DNA is TGTGCCAGCAGTGAAAGGAGCACCGGGGAGCTGTTTTTT.